These 15 T cell receptor beta chains came from one sample sequenced in a study of identical twins. From the 5' RACE reads, TCRdb called clonotypes with MiXCR, one entry per CDR3 protein. This table has roughly 250,000 distinct CDR3 sequences, 7.5% appearing once. These same data were also listed under a study on yellow fever vaccine responses in identical twins.

Sequencing was done on a sample of CD8+ T cells sorted from blood. The receptors come from a woman between 18 and 29 years old in good health.

This clonotype was observed a few times. The chain is built from TRBV7-2 and TRBJ2-1; D possibly corresponds to TRBD1 (6 bases). The CDR3 runs 15 residues. Germline-derived CDR1 and CDR2 are SGHTA and FQGNSA. V was trimmed by 1 base and J by 4 bases, leaving 11 bases between them. Here the CDR3 reads CASSLGTGFYNEQFF. The CDR3, as DNA: TGTGCCAGCAGCTTAGGCACAGGGTTTTACAATGAGCAGTTCTTC.

This clonotype occurred many times. The V gene is TRBV5-1, the J gene TRBJ2-7; TRBD2 matches at 7 bases. V lost 1 base and J lost 5; bases outside the gene matches: 6. CDR1 and CDR2 (germline): SGHRS, YFSETQ. The CDR3 totals 14 residues. For the CDR3, the DNA is TGCGCCAGCAGCTTGCTTGGCGGGGGAGACGAGCAGTACGTC. It encodes CASSLLGGGDEQYV.

The chain carries TRBV7-8 and TRBJ2-5, with 12 bases aligning to TRBD1. After removal of 1 base from V and 1 base from J, the junction contained 4 bases not matched to a gene. From germline, CDR1 is SGHVS and CDR2 FQNEAQ. This CDR3 region has 17 residues. The CDR3 protein is CASSLVGQGASQETQYF. The CDR3 nucleotides read TGTGCCAGCAGCTTAGTGGGACAGGGGGCCAGCCAAGAGACCCAGTACTTC.

This chain links TRBV14 with TRBJ2-5; D is possibly TRBD2 (6 bases). The CDR3 sequence is 14 residues long. Germline CDR1 SGHDN, CDR2 FVKESK. Trimming took off 0 bases at V and 7 bases at J, with 12 bases between the two ends. CDR3 sequence (DNA): TGTGCCAGCAGCCAAGAGAGACTAGAGGTGACCCAGTACTTC. Residues: CASSQERLEVTQYF.

This clonotype came up many times. This chain links TRBV3-1 with TRBJ2-3, with TRBD2 identical over 11 bases. Germline V gives CDR1 LGHDT, CDR2 YNNKEL (reference sequence). The CDR3 consists of 19 residues. The trim removed 1 base at V and 3 bases at J, leaving 12 bases unmatched. The CDR3 region has the DNA TGTGCCAGCAGCCAAGGAGAAGTAGCGGGAGGGCCTTGGACAGATACGCAGTATTTT. Amino acid sequence: CASSQGEVAGGPWTDTQYF.

Many counts were recorded for this clonotype. The junction departs from germline at one end; a sequencing error may be responsible. The J gene is TRBJ2-2, the V gene TRBV5-5, with D possibly matching TRBD1 (6 bases). The CDR3 is 15 residues long. The germline V gene encodes CDR1 SGHKS and CDR2 YYEKEE (reference sequence). The DNA of the CDR3 is TGTGCCAGCAGCTTTACGCAGGGGAACGCCGGGGAGCTGTTTTTT. It specifies CASSFTQGNAGELFF.

In this sample, this clonotype turned up many times. The chain combines TRBV28 with TRBJ2-1; maybe TRBD2 (5 bases). Trimming left V 3 bases short and J 5 bases short, with 11 bases between. Germline V lookup: CDR1 MDHEN, CDR2 SYDVKM. The CDR3 has 14 residues. CDR3 protein: CASSLLDGNNEQFF. In nucleotides, the CDR3 is TGTGCCAGCAGTTTGCTGGACGGGAACAATGAGCAGTTCTTC.

In its sample, this clonotype was seen many times. The chain combines TRBV12-5 with TRBJ2-7; D remains unclear. Trimming pared 7 bases from V and 4 bases from J, leaving 8 bases between. This CDR3 contains 11 residues. CDR1 and CDR2 (germline): LGHNT, FRNRAP. CDR3 nucleotide sequence: TGTGCTAGTGCCCTAGGGTACGAGCAGTACTTC. Amino acids: CASALGYEQYF.

The chain uses TRBV29-1 and TRBJ2-5, with D possibly TRBD2 on 6 matching bases. Germline lookup yields CDR1 SQVTM and CDR2 ANQGSEA. V was shortened by 6 bases and J by 5 bases, with 13 bases between the two germline ends. The CDR3 sequence is 12 residues long. The CDR3 nucleotides are TGCAGCGTCGTTGTAGGAGGGGAGACCCAGTACTTC. This sequence encodes CSVVVGGETQYF. Using reference TRBV29-1 and TRBJ2-5 for the parts outside the CDR3, the full variable domain is SAVISQKPSRDICQRGTSLTIQCQVDSQVTMMFWYRQQPGQSLTLIATANQGSEATYESGFVIDKFPISRPNLTFSTLTVSNMSPEDSSIYLCSVVVGGETQYFGPGTRLLVL.

In its sample, this clonotype was seen many times. The V gene is TRBV12-3 or TRBV12-4, the J gene TRBJ2-7; maybe TRBD1 (5 bases). V lost 1 base and J 2 bases, leaving 15 bases between the germline ends. The length of the CDR3 is 16 residues. CDR3 sequence (DNA): TGTGCCAGCAGTTTAGGGGTGGGGCCTGGGGCCTACGAGCAGTACGTC. It translates to CASSLGVGPGAYEQYV.

This clonotype was observed at least ten times. The V and J genes are TRBV2 and TRBJ1-5, with 7 bases fitting TRBD1. V trimming: 6 bases; J trimming: 1 base; junction bases outside the gene matches: 3. The CDR3 is 14 amino acids. Germline CDR1 is SNHLY and CDR2 is FYNNEI. The CDR3 loop reads CASSRGQSNQPQHF. The CDR3, as DNA: TGTGCCAGCAGCCGGGGACAGAGCAATCAGCCCCAGCATTTT.

This clonotype was observed a few times. This chain joins TRBV27 and TRBJ2-1, with D perhaps matching TRBD2 (5 bases). This CDR3 is built from 15 residues. Germline V gives CDR1 MNHEY, CDR2 SMNVEV (reference sequence). The germline V and J ends were trimmed by 4 bases and 7 bases, with 17 bases remaining between them. Here the CDR3 reads CASSSTRAVGNEQFF. In DNA form, the CDR3 reads TGTGCCAGCAGTTCCACTAGAGCAGTTGGGAATGAGCAGTTCTTC.

This clonotype was counted many times. The chain recombines TRBV10-2 with TRBJ2-1, with D unresolved. Germline V gene lookup returns CDR1 WSHSY and CDR2 SAAADI. V lost 3 bases and J lost 3, with 9 bases in between. CDR3 length equals 14 residues. In DNA, the CDR3 is TGCGCCAGCAGTGATGATCTAGTCTACAATGAGCAGTTCTTC. It specifies CASSDDLVYNEQFF.

This clonotype was observed many times. The chain links TRBV20-1 to TRBJ1-1; D remains ambiguous. Per germline, CDR1 DFQATT and CDR2 SNEGSKA (reference sequence). This CDR3 is built from 13 residues. Trimming cost V 1 base and J 4 bases, with 10 bases left between them. The CDR3 region is CSARVVGFTEAFF. In DNA, the CDR3 is TGCAGTGCTAGAGTCGTCGGATTCACTGAAGCTTTCTTT.

The chain has TRBV6-5 and TRBJ1-2; 9 bases fit TRBD1. V was pared by 0 bases and J by 4 bases, with 9 bases of the junction left unmatched. Germline CDR1 MNHEY, CDR2 SVGAGI. This CDR3 has 17 residues. CDR3 sequence: CASSYSPQGASLYGYTF. CDR3 nucleotide sequence: TGTGCCAGCAGTTACTCCCCACAGGGGGCCAGCCTCTATGGCTACACCTTC.